The entry that follows covers one T cell receptor beta chain sequence. As yet, its antigen is unknown. The junction and the germline gene differ at one end; a read error may be behind it. This sample was included in a study of T cells in Graves' hyperthyroidism and ophthalmopathy. Notes on the study in general: Expanded thyroid clonotypes (above 0.001) were mostly also found in blood.

The CDR3 covers 14 residues. Germline CDR1 SGHRS, CDR2 YFSETQ. From RNA transcripts, TCR beta CDR3 regions were amplified. TCR CDR3 underwent first-round RT-PCR with the HTBI primer set. One entry per CDR3 protein, called by TCRdb with MiXCR from the multiplex PCR reads. The sample yields about 400,000 distinct CDR3 sequences, 14% to 15% seen once. Graves' hyperthyroidism showing no ophthalmopathy progression within 18 months was considered stable. Orbital computed tomography, thyroid ultrasound, serum thyroxine and TRAb, and clinical symptoms together informed the diagnoses. Fresh peripheral blood, about 10 ml of it, supplied the PBMCs.

The J gene is TRBJ1-1, the V gene TRBV5-1, with a weak D call TRBD1 (5 bases). Sequencing was carried out using blood. The origin of this receptor is a woman in her thirties with Graves' hyperthyroidism. The CDR3 region is CASSLAGRDTGAFF. CDR3 coding DNA: TGTGCCAGCAGCTTGGCGGGGCGCGACACTGGAGCTTTCTTT.